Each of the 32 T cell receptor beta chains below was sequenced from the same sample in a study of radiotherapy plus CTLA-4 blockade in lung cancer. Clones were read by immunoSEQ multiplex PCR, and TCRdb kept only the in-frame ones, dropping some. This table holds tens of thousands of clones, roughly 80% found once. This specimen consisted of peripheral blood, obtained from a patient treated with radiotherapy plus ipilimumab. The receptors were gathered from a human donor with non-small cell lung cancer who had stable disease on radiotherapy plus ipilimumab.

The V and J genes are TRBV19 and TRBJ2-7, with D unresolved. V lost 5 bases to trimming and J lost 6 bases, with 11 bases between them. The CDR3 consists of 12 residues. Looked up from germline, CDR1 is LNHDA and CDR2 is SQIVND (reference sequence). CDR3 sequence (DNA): TGTGCCAGTAGTCCCACCCCCCCCGAGCAGTACTTC. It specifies CASSPTPPEQYF.

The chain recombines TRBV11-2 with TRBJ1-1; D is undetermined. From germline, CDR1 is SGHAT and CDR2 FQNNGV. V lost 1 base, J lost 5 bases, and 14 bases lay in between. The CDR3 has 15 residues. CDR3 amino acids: CASSLVGESITEAFF. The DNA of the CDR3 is TGTGCCAGCAGCTTAGTTGGGGAGTCTATTACTGAAGCTTTCTTT.

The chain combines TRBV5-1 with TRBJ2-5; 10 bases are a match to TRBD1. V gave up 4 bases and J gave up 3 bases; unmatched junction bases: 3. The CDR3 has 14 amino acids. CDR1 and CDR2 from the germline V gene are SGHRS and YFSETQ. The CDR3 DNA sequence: TGCGCCAGCAGCCCGACAGGGGGCGAAGAGACCCAGTACTTC. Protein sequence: CASSPTGGEETQYF.

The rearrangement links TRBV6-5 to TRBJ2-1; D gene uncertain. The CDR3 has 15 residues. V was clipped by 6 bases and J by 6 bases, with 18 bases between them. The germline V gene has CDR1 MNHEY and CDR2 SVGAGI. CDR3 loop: CASSKGSRNFNEQFF. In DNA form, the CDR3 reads TGTGCCAGCAGCAAAGGATCACGTAATTTCAATGAGCAGTTCTTC.

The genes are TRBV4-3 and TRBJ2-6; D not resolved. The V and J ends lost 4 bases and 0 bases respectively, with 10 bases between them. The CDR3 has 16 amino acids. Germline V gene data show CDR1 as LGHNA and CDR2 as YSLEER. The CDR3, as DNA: TGCGCCAGCAGCCTAAGTCACCACTCTGGGGCCAACGTCCTGACTTTC. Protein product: CASSLSHHSGANVLTF.

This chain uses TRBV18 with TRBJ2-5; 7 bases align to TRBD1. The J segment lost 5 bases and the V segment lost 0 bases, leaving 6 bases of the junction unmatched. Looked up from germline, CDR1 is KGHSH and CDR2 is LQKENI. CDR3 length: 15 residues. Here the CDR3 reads CASSPPGQLKETQYF. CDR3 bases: TGTGCCAGCTCACCACCGGGACAGTTGAAGGAGACCCAGTACTTC.

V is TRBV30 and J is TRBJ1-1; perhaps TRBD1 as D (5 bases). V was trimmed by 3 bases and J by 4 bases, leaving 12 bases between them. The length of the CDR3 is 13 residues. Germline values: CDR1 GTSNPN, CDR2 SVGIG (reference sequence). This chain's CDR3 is CAWSWGGSTEAFF. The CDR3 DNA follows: TGTGCCTGGAGCTGGGGCGGGAGCACTGAAGCTTTCTTT.

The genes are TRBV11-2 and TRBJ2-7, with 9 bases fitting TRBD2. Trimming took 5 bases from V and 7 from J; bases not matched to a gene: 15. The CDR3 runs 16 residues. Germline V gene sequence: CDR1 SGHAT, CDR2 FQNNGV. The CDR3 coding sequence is TGTGCCAGCAGCGACCTTAGCGGGGGCCGACGGAGAGAGCAGTACTTC. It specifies CASSDLSGGRRREQYF. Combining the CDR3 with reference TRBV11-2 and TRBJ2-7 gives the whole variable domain EAGVAQSPRYKIIEKRQSVAFWCNPISGHATLYWYQQILGQGPKLLIQFQNNGVVDDSQLPKDRFSAERLKGVDSTLKIQPAKLEDSAVYLCASSDLSGGRRREQYFGPGTRLTVT.

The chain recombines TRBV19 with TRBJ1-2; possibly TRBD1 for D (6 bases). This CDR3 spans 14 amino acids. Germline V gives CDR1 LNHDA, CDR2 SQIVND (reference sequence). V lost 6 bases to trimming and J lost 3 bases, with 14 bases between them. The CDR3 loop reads CASRPQQGHYGYTF. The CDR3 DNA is TGTGCCAGTAGACCTCAACAGGGCCACTATGGCTACACCTTC. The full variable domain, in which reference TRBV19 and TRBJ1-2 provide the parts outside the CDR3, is DGGITQSPKYLFRKEGQNVTLSCEQNLNHDAMYWYRQDPGQGLRLIYYSQIVNDFQKGDIAEGYSVSREKKESFPLTVTSAQKNPTAFYLCASRPQQGHYGYTFGSGTRLTVV.

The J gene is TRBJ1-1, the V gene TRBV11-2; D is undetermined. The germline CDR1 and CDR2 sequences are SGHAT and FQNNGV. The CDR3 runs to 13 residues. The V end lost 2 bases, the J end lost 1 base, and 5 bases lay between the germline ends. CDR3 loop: CASSLYANTEAFF. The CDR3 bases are TGTGCCAGCAGCTTATACGCGAACACTGAAGCTTTCTTT.

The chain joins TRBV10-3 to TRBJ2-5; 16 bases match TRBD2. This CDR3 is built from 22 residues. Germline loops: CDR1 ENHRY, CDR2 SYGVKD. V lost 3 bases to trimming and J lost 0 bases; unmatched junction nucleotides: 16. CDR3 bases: TGTGCCATCAGTGACCCCGGGACTAGCGGGGGGGCACGGCCCCCTAACCAAGAGACCCAGTACTTC. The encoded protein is CAISDPGTSGGARPPNQETQYF.

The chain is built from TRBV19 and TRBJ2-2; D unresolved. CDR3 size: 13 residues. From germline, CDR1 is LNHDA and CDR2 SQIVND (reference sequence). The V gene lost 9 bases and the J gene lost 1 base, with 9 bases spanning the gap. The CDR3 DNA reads TGTGCCAGCTCATGGGGGAACACCGGGGAGCTGTTTTTT. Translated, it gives CASSWGNTGELFF.

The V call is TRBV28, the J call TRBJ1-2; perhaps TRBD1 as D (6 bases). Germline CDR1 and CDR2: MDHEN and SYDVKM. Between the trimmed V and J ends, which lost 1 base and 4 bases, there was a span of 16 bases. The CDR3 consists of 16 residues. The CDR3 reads CASSLSPSGQRYGYTF. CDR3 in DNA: TGTGCCAGCAGTTTATCCCCATCCGGACAGCGCTATGGCTACACCTTC.

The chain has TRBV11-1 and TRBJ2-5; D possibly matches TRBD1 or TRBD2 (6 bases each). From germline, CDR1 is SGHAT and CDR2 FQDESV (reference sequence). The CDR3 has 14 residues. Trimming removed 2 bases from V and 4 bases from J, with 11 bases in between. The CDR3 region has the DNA TGTGCCAGCAGCTTAAGCGAGGGGGGAGAGACCCAGTACTTC. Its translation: CASSLSEGGETQYF.

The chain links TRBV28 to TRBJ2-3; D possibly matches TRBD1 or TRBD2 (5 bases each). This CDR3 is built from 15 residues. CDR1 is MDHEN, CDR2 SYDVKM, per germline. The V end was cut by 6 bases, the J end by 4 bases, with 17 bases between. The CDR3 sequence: CASSPPGPGADTQYF. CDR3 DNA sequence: TGTGCCAGCAGCCCTCCGGGACCCGGTGCAGATACGCAGTATTTT.

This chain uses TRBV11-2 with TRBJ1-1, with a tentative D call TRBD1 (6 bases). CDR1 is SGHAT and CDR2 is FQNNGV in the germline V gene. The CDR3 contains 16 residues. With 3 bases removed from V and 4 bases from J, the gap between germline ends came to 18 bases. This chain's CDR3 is CASSFHETGWVTEAFF. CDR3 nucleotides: TGTGCCAGCAGCTTTCATGAAACAGGGTGGGTCACTGAAGCTTTCTTT.

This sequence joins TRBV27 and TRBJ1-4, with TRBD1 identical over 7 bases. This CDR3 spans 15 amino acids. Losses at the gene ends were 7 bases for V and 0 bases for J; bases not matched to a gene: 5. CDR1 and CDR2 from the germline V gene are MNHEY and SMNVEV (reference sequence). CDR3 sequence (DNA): TGTGCCAGCAAGAGGGGGCCCACAACTAATGAAAAACTGTTTTTT. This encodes CASKRGPTTNEKLFF.

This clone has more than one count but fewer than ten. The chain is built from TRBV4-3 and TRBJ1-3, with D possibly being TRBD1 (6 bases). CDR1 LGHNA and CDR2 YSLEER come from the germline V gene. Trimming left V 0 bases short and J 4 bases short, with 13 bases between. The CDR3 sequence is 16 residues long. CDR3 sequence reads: CASSQDGGGDGNTIYF. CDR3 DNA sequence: TGCGCCAGCAGCCAAGATGGGGGCGGGGACGGAAACACCATATATTTT.

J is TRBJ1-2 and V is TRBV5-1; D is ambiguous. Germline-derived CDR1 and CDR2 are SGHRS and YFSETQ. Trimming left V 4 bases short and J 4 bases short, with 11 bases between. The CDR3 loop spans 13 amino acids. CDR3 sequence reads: CASSLVQTYGYTF. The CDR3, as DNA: TGCGCCAGCAGCCTGGTCCAGACCTATGGCTACACCTTC.

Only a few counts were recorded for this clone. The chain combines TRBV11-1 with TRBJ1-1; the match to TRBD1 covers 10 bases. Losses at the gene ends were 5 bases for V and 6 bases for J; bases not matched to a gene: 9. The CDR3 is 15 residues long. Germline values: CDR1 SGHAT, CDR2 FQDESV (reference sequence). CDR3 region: CASSLPRDRGSEAFF. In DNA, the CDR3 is TGTGCCAGCAGCCTGCCCCGGGACAGGGGTTCTGAAGCTTTCTTT.

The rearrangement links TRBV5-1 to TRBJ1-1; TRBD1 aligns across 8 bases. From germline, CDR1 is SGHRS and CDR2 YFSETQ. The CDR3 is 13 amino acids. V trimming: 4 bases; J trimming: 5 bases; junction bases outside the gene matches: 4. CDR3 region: CASSPRQGTEAFF. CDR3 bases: TGCGCCAGCAGCCCCAGACAGGGGACTGAAGCTTTCTTT.

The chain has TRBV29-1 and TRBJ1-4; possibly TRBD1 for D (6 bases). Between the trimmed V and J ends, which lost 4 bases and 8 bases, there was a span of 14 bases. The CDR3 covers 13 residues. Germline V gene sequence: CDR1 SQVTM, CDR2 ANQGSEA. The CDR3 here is CSVAGTRGEKLFF. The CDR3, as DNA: TGCAGCGTTGCCGGGACAAGGGGCGAAAAACTGTTTTTT.

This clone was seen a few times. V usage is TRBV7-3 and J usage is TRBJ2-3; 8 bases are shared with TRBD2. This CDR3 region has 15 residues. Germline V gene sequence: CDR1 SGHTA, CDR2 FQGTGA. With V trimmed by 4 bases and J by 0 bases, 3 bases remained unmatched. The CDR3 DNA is TGTGCCAGCAGCTCCAAGCGGGGGAGCACAGATACGCAGTATTTT. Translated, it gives CASSSKRGSTDTQYF.

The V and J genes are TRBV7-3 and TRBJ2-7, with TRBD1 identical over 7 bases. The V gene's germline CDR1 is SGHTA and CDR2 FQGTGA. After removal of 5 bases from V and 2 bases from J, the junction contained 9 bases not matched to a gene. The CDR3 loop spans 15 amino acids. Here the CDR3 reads CASSTWTGGAYEQYV. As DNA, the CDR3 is TGTGCCAGCAGCACCTGGACAGGAGGCGCCTACGAGCAGTACGTC.

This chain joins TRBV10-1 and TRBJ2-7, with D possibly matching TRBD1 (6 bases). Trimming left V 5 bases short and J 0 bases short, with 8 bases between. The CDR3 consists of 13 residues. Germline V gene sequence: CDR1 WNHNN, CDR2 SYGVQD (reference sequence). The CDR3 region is CASSTGSSYEQYF. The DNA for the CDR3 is TGCGCCAGCAGTACAGGGTCCTCCTACGAGCAGTACTTC.

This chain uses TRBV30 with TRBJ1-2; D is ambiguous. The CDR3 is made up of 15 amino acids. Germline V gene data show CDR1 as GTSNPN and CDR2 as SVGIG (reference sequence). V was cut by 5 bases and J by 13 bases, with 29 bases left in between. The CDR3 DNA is TGTGCCTGGTCCTCCTTGGGCGCCCTATCGACCAGTGGCACCTTC. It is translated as CAWSSLGALSTSGTF.

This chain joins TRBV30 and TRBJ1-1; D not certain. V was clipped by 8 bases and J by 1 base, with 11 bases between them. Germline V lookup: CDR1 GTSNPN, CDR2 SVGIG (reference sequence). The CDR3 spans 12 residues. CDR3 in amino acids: CAGVHRNTEAFF. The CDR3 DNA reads TGTGCCGGTGTTCACAGGAACACTGAAGCTTTCTTT. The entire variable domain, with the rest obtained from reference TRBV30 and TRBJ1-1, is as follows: SQTIHQWPATLVQPVGSPLSLECTVEGTSNPNLYWYRQAAGRGLQLLFYSVGIGQISSEVPQNLSASRPQDRQFILSSKKLLLSDSGFYLCAGVHRNTEAFFGQGTRLTVV.

CDR3 DNA sequence: TGTGCCAGTATCGGGACAGGGGGCTATAGCAATCAGCCCCAGCATTTT. Amino acid sequence: CASIGTGGYSNQPQHF. J is TRBJ1-5 and V is TRBV19; 12 nucleotides match TRBD1. Germline lookup yields CDR1 LNHDA and CDR2 SQIVND (reference sequence). This CDR3 contains 16 residues. The V gene end was trimmed by 7 bases and the J gene end by 0 bases; junction bases not matched to a gene: 4.

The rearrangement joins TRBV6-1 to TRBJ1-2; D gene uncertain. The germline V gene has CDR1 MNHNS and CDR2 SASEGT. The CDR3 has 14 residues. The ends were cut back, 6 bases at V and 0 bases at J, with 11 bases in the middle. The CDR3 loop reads CASSQDLTNYGYTF. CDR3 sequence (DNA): TGTGCCAGCAGCCAGGACCTGACTAACTATGGCTACACCTTC.

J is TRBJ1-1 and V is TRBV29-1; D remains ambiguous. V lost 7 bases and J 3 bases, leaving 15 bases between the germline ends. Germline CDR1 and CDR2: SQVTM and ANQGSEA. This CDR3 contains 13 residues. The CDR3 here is CSALAQPDTEAFF. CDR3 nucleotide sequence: TGCAGCGCCCTAGCACAGCCCGACACTGAAGCTTTCTTT.

DNA of the CDR3: TGTGCCAGCAGTCCCTCGGACAGCCGGAACACCGGGGAGCTGTTTTTT. It is translated as CASSPSDSRNTGELFF. V is TRBV27 and J is TRBJ2-2, with D possibly matching TRBD1 (6 bases). The CDR3 has 16 amino acids. Trimming took off 5 bases at V and 1 base at J, with 14 bases between the two ends. Germline values: CDR1 MNHEY, CDR2 SMNVEV (reference sequence).

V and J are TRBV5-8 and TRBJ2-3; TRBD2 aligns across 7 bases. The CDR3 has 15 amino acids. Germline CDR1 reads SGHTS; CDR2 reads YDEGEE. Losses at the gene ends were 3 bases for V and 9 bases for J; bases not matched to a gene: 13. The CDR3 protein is CASSSRSVGGVTQYF. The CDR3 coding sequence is TGTGCCAGCAGCTCCCGGTCCGTGGGGGGGGTCACGCAGTATTTT. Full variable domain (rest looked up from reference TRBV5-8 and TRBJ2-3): EAGVTQSPTHLIKTRGQQATLRCSPISGHTSVYWYQQALGLGLQFLLWYDEGEERNRGNFPPRFSGRQFPNYSSELNVNALELEDSALYLCASSSRSVGGVTQYFGPGTRLTVL.